This TCR beta chain derives from a study of blood T cell repertoires in COVID-19. In the study overall: The study drew acute and convalescent COVID-19 samples from the United States, Italy and Spain. T cells, B-cell-depleted T cells, or PBMCs provided the cDNA or gDNA that served as material.

V was shortened by 6 bases and J by 8 bases, with 17 bases between the two germline ends. Germline V lookup: CDR1 MNHEY, CDR2 SVGAGI. The CDR3 extends over 14 amino acids. Original methodology: Amplification from reference gene primers served as the basis for estimated nucleated cell counts. Method: immunoSEQ multiplex PCR; TCRdb's copy keeps in-frame clones and lacks some. That table gives V, J and clone size, and the DNA gave D and trimming. The sample lists some 120,000 clones; approximately 83% were seen once. This clone was picked up many times. The sequenced sample was peripheral blood. This clonotype was sampled from a woman aged 45-60 years who had recovered from COVID-19. The chain links TRBV6-5 to TRBJ2-1, with no clear D. The chain's CDR3 is CASSLSPGRYEQFF. The DNA for the CDR3 is TGTGCCAGCAGCCTCTCGCCAGGCCGGTATGAGCAGTTCTTC.